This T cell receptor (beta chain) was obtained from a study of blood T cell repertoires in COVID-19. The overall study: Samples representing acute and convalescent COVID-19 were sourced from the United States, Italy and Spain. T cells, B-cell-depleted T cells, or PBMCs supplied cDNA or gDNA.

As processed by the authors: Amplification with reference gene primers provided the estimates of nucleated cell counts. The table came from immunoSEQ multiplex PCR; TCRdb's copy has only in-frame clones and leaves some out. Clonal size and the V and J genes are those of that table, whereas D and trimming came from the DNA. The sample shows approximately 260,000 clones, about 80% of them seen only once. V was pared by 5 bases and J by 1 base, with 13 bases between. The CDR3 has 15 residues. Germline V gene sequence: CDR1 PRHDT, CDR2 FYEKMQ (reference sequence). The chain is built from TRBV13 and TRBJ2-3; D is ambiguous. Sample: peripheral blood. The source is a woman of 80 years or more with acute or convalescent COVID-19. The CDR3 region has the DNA TGTGCCAGCAGCCGCTCGACTCGCGGCACAGATACGCAGTATTTT. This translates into CASSRSTRGTDTQYF.